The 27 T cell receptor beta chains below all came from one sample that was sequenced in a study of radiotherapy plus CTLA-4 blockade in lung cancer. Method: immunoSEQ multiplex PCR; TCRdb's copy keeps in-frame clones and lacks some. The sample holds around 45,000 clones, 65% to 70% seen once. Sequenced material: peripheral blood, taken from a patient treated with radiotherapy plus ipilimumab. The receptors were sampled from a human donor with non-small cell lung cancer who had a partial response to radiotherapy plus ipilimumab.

In nucleotides, the CDR3 is TGTGCCTGGGACAGGGGGTCGGCCACTGAAGCTTTCTTT. It encodes CAWDRGSATEAFF. The rearrangement uses TRBV30 and TRBJ1-1; 9 nucleotides match TRBD1. Germline-derived CDR1 and CDR2 are GTSNPN and SVGIG (reference sequence). The CDR3 contains 13 residues. The V segment lost 5 bases and the J segment 4 bases; nucleotides outside the gene matches: 5.

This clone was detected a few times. The CDR3 spells CASSDRGRSYEQYF. Written as DNA, the CDR3 is TGTGCCAGCAGTGACAGGGGGCGTTCCTACGAGCAGTACTTC. The V call is TRBV2, the J call TRBJ2-7; 8 nucleotides agree with TRBD1. CDR3 length: 14 residues. V dropped 3 bases and J dropped 1; count of bases not matched to a gene: 2. Germline loops: CDR1 SNHLY, CDR2 FYNNEI.

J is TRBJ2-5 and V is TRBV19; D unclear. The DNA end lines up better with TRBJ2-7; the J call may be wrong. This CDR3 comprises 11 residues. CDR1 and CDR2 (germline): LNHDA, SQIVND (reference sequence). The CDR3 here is CASRMGYEQYF. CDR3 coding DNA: TGTGCCAGTAGAATGGGCTACGAGCAGTACTTC.

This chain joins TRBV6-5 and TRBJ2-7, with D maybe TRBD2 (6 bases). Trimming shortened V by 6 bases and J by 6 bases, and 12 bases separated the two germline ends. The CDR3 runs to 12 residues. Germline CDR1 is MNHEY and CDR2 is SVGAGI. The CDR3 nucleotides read TGTGCCAGCAGCCTGACCGGGGGCGAGCAGTACTTC. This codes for CASSLTGGEQYF.

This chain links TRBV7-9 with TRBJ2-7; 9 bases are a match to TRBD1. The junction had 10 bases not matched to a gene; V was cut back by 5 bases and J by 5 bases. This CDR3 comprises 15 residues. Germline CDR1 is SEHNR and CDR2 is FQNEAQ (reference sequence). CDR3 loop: CASSLGQGLRNEQYF. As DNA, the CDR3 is TGTGCCAGCAGCCTAGGACAGGGGCTTCGGAACGAGCAGTACTTC.

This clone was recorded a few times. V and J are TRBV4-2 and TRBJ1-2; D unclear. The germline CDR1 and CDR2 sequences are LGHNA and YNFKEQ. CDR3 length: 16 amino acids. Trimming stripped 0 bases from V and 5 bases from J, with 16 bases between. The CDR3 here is CASSQDLTLGGYGYTF. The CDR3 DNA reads TGTGCCAGCAGCCAAGATCTAACCTTAGGCGGATATGGCTACACCTTC.

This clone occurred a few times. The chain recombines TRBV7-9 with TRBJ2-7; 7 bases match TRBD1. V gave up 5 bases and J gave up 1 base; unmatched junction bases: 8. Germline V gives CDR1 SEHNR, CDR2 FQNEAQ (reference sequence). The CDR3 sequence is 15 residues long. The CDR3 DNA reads TGTGCCAGCAGCCGGCTGGGGGACAGATCCTACGAGCAGTACTTC. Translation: CASSRLGDRSYEQYF.

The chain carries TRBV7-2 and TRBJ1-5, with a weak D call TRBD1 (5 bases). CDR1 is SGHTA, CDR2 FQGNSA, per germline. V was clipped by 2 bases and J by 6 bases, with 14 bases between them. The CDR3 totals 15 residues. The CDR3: CASSLWGAIGQPQHF. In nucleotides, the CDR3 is TGTGCCAGCAGCTTATGGGGCGCGATCGGTCAGCCCCAGCATTTT.

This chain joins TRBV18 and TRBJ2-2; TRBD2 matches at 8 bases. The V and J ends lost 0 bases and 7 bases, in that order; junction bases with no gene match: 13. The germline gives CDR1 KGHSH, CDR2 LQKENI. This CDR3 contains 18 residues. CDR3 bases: TGTGCCAGCTCACCACCGGCAGGAGGCGGGAGGATAGGCGGGGAGCTGTTTTTT. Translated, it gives CASSPPAGGGRIGGELFF.

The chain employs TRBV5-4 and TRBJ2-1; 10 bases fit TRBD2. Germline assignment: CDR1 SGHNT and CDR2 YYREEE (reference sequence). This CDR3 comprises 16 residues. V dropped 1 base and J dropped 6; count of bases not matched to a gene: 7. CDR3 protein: CASSLPLAGEVNEQFF. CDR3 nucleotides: TGTGCCAGCAGCTTGCCTCTAGCGGGAGAGGTCAATGAGCAGTTCTTC.

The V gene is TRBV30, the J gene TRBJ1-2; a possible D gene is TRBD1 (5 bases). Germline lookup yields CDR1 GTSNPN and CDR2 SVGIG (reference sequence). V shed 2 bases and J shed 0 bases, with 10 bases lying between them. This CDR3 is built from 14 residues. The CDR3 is CAWSRTLPNYGYTF. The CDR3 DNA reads TGTGCCTGGAGTCGGACACTACCTAACTATGGCTACACCTTC.

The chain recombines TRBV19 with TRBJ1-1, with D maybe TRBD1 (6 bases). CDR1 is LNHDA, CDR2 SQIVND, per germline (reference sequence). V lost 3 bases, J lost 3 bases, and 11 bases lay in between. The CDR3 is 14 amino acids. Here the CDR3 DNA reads TGTGCCAGTAGTATGAGGGGGTTCCACACTGAAGCTTTCTTT. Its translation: CASSMRGFHTEAFF.

CDR3 sequence (DNA): TGTGCCAGCAGCCCAACCTCAGGGGGGACGGAGACCCAGTACTTC. Amino acid sequence: CASSPTSGGTETQYF. V is TRBV7-2 and J is TRBJ2-5, with TRBD1 as a possible D gene (7 bases). This CDR3 contains 15 residues. Germline CDR1 and CDR2: SGHTA and FQGNSA. The V and J ends lost 5 bases and 5 bases respectively, with 18 bases between them.

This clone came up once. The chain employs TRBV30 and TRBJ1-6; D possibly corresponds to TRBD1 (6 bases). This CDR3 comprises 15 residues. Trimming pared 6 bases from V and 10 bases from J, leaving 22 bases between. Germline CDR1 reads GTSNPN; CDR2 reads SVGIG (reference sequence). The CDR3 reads CACSPGGAGWSPLHF. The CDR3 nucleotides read TGTGCCTGTTCTCCGGGGGGCGCGGGATGGTCACCCCTCCACTTT.

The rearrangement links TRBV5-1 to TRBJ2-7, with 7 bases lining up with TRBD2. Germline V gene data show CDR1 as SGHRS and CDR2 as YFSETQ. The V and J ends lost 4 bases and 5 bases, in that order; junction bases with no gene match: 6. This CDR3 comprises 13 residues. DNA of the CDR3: TGCGCCAGCAGCCCCAGCGGGAACAACGAGCAGTACTTC. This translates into CASSPSGNNEQYF.

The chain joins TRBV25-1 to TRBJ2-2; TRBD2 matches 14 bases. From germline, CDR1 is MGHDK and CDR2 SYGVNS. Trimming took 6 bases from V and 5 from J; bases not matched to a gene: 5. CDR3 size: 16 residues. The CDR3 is CASRGLAGEGTGELFF. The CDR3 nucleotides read TGTGCCAGCAGGGGACTAGCGGGAGAGGGGACCGGGGAGCTGTTTTTT.

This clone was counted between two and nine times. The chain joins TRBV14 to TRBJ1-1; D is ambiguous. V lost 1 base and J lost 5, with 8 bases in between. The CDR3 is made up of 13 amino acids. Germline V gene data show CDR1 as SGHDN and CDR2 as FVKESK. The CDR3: CASSQVRRTEAFF. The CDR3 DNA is TGTGCCAGCAGCCAAGTTAGGAGGACTGAAGCTTTCTTT.

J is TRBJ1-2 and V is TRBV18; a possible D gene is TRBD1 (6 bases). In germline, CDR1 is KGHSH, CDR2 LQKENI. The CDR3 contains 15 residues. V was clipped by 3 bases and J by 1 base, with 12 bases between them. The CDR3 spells CASSPSTGFNYGYTF. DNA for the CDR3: TGTGCCAGCTCACCCTCGACAGGTTTTAACTATGGCTACACCTTC.

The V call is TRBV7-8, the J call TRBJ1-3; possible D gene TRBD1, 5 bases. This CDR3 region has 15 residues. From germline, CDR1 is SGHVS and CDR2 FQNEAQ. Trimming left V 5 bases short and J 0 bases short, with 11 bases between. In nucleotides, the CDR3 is TGTGCCAGCAGCATCGGGGGTAGCTCTGGAAACACCATATATTTT. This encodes CASSIGGSSGNTIYF.

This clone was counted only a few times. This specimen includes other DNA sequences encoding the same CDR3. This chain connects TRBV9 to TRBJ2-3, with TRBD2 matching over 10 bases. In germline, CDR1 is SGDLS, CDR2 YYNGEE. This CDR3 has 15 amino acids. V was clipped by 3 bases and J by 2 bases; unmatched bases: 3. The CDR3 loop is CASSASGGITDTQYF. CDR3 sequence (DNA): TGTGCCAGCAGCGCTAGCGGGGGTATCACAGATACGCAGTATTTT.

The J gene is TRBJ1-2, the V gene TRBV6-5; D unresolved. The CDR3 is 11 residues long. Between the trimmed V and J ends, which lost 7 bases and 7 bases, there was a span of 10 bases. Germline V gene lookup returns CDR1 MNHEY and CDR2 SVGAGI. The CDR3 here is CASTSRAGYTF. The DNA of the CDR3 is TGTGCCAGCACGTCACGAGCTGGCTACACCTTC.

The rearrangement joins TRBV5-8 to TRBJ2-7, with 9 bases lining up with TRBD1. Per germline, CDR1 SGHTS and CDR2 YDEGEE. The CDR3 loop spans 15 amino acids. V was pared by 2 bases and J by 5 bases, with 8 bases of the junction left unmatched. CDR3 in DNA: TGTGCCAGCAGCTTCCCGACAGGGGGGCTGCACGAGCAGTACTTC. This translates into CASSFPTGGLHEQYF.

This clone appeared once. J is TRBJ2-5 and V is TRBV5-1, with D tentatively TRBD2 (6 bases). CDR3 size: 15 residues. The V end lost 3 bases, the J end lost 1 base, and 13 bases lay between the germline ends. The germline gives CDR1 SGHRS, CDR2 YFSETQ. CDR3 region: CASSSAGPLQETQYF. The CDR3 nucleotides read TGCGCCAGCAGCTCCGCGGGGCCCCTCCAAGAGACCCAGTACTTC.

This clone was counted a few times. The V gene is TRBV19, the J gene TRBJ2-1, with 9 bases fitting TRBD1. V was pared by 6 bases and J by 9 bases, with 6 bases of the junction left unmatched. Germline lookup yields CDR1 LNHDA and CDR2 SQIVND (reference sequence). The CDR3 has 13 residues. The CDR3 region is CASSRTGEREQFF. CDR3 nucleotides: TGTGCCAGTAGCAGGACAGGGGAACGTGAGCAGTTCTTC.

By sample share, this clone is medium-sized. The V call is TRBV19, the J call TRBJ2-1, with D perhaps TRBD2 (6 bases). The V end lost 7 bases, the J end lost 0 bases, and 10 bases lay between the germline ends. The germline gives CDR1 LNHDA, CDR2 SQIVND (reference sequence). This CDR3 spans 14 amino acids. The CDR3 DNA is TGTGCCAGTAAACTAGCTAGCTCCTACAATGAGCAGTTCTTC. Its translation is CASKLASSYNEQFF.

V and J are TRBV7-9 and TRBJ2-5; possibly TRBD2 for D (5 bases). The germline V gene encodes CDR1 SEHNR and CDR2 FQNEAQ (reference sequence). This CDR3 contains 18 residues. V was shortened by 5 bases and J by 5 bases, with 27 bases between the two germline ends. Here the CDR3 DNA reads TGTGCCAGCAGCAACCCCTCCTCTAGGACGGGAATGAGGGAGACCCAGTACTTC. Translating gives CASSNPSSRTGMRETQYF.

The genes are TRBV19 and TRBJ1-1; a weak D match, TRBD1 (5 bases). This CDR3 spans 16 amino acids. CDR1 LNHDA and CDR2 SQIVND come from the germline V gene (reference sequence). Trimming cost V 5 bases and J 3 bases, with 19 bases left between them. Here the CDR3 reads CASSPSVQGFYTEAFF. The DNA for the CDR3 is TGTGCCAGTAGTCCTTCGGTGCAGGGATTTTACACTGAAGCTTTCTTT.